A single sample gave rise to the 14 T cell receptor beta chains below, sequenced in a study of spatial heterogeneity in lung cancer. The time point denotes: sample taken at primary tumor resection. Unsorted tumor, nontumor lung tissue or cryopreserved PBMC supplied the whole RNA. TCRdb independently ran MiXCR on the 5' RACE reads; one entry per CDR3 protein. This table has over 90,000 distinct CDR3 sequences, over 8.5% appearing once. This specimen consisted of PBMCs, obtained at surgery. The source of these receptors is a male donor with early-stage non-small cell lung cancer.

In its sample, this clonotype was seen many times. This chain uses TRBV3-1 with TRBJ2-3; D is perhaps TRBD2 (6 bases). CDR3 length: 15 residues. The V gene lost 4 bases and the J gene lost 0 bases, with 11 bases spanning the gap. Germline values: CDR1 LGHDT, CDR2 YNNKEL (reference sequence). CDR3 in amino acids: CASSPGTSSTDTQYF. CDR3 bases: TGTGCCAGCAGCCCCGGGACTTCGAGCACAGATACGCAGTATTTT.

The chain joins TRBV4-2 to TRBJ1-1; possible D gene TRBD1, 5 bases. V dropped 4 bases and J dropped 8 bases, with 17 bases sitting between them. CDR3 length: 14 amino acids. CDR1 LGHNA and CDR2 YNFKEQ come from the germline V gene. CDR3 nucleotide sequence: TGTGCCAGCAGCCCCGATGTGGAGGGGACCGAAGCTTTCTTT. Translation: CASSPDVEGTEAFF.

This clonotype was recorded a few times. The rearrangement joins TRBV20-1 to TRBJ2-1; TRBD2 matches 7 bases. Trimming cost V 3 bases and J 5 bases; bases outside gene matches: 10. The CDR3 sequence is 15 residues long. Germline loops: CDR1 DFQATT, CDR2 SNEGSKA (reference sequence). The CDR3, as DNA: TGCAGTGCTAGTCGTGCTAGCGGAACCAACAATGAGCAGTTCTTC. Protein sequence: CSASRASGTNNEQFF.

The chain employs TRBV5-1 and TRBJ2-3; 9 positions agree with TRBD1. Germline CDR1 reads SGHRS; CDR2 reads YFSETQ. J lost 8 bases, V lost 2 bases, and 9 bases had no gene match. The CDR3 is 15 amino acids. CDR3 sequence reads: CASSFPGQGGGTQYF. The DNA of the CDR3 is TGCGCCAGCAGCTTCCCGGGACAGGGAGGGGGTACGCAGTATTTT.

This clonotype was detected ten times or more. The chain joins TRBV29-1 to TRBJ1-5; D is uncertain. CDR3 length: 13 residues. From germline, CDR1 is SQVTM and CDR2 ANQGSEA. Trimming stripped 1 base from V and 4 bases from J, with 8 bases between. The CDR3 loop is CSVEVSGNQPQHF. The CDR3, as DNA: TGCAGCGTTGAAGTCTCAGGTAATCAGCCCCAGCATTTT.

This clonotype was counted ten times or more. CDR3 protein: CASSSLGTGGTEAFF. The CDR3 region has the DNA TGTGCCAGCAGCTCCCTGGGGACAGGGGGCACTGAAGCTTTCTTT. The rearrangement uses TRBV14 and TRBJ1-1, with 11 nucleotides matching TRBD1. Germline CDR1 SGHDN, CDR2 FVKESK. This CDR3 region has 15 residues. V dropped 5 bases and J dropped 4; count of bases not matched to a gene: 6.

The V and J genes are TRBV5-1 and TRBJ2-3, with D possibly matching TRBD2 (5 bases). Per the germline V gene, CDR1 is SGHRS and CDR2 is YFSETQ. The CDR3 totals 15 residues. V was trimmed by 4 bases and J by 2 bases, leaving 14 bases between them. CDR3: CASSQGLTTTDTQYF. The CDR3 region has the DNA TGCGCCAGCAGCCAAGGACTGACGACCACAGATACGCAGTATTTT. The whole variable domain, remainder taken from reference TRBV5-1 and TRBJ2-3, is KAGVTQTPRYLIKTRGQQVTLSCSPISGHRSVSWYQQTPGQGLQFLFEYFSETQRNKGNFPGRFSGRQFSNSRSEMNVSTLELGDSALYLCASSQGLTTTDTQYFGPGTRLTVL.

This clonotype was seen repeatedly, ten times or more. V and J are TRBV10-3 and TRBJ1-2; maybe TRBD1 (6 bases). Germline CDR1 ENHRY, CDR2 SYGVKD. V was cut by 3 bases and J by 8 bases, with 16 bases left in between. This CDR3 is built from 14 residues. CDR3 amino acids: CAISEVGAGGGYTF. The CDR3 DNA sequence: TGTGCCATCAGTGAAGTGGGGGCAGGAGGAGGCTACACCTTC.

The V gene is TRBV5-1, the J gene TRBJ2-4, with TRBD2 matching 9 bases. This CDR3 has 16 residues. J gave up 8 bases and V 0 bases, and 9 bases lay outside the gene matches. CDR1 and CDR2 (germline): SGHRS, YFSETQ. The CDR3 nucleotides read TGCGCCAGCAGCTTGGGCTCTCTAGCGGGGAATCACATTCAGTACTTC. Translated: CASSLGSLAGNHIQYF.

This clonotype was seen many times. The V call is TRBV6-2 or TRBV6-3, the J call TRBJ2-3; a possible D gene is TRBD2 (5 bases). Germline V lookup: CDR1 MNHEY, CDR2 SVGEGT. CDR3 length: 14 residues. V was pared by 8 bases and J by 4 bases, with 16 bases between. In nucleotides, the CDR3 is TGTGCCAGCGGCCGCAAAGACGGGGCAGATACGCAGTATTTT. Translating it yields CASGRKDGADTQYF.

In this sample, this clonotype turned up many times. The chain links TRBV6-1 to TRBJ1-2, with D unresolved. CDR3 length: 12 amino acids. V dropped 6 bases and J dropped 7 bases, with 12 bases sitting between them. Germline values: CDR1 MNHNS, CDR2 SASEGT. The CDR3 bases are TGTGCCAGCAGCTTAACTGAACTTGGCTACACCTTC. Translated, it gives CASSLTELGYTF.

This clonotype was recorded a few times. This chain joins TRBV15 and TRBJ2-3; D unclear. Deletions cut 0 bases from V and 4 bases from J, with 8 bases between. Germline V gives CDR1 LNHNV, CDR2 YYDKDF (reference sequence). This CDR3 has 14 amino acids. This CDR3 reads CATSRDGESDTQYF. The CDR3, as DNA: TGTGCCACCAGCAGAGACGGCGAATCAGATACGCAGTATTTT. The full variable domain, completed using reference TRBV15 and TRBJ2-3, is DAMVIQNPRYQVTQFGKPVTLSCSQTLNHNVMYWYQQKSSQAPKLLFHYYDKDFNNEADTPDNFQSRRPNTSFCFLDIRSPGLGDTAMYLCATSRDGESDTQYFGPGTRLTVL.

V and J are TRBV5-1 and TRBJ2-1, with D hard to call. The V gene lost 5 bases and the J gene lost 0 bases, with 12 bases spanning the gap. The CDR3 has 15 amino acids. Germline V gene sequence: CDR1 SGHRS, CDR2 YFSETQ. The CDR3 reads CASRWTESSYNEQFF. For the CDR3, the DNA is TGCGCCAGCAGGTGGACCGAAAGCTCCTACAATGAGCAGTTCTTC. Variable domain in full (rest from reference TRBV5-1 and TRBJ2-1): KAGVTQTPRYLIKTRGQQVTLSCSPISGHRSVSWYQQTPGQGLQFLFEYFSETQRNKGNFPGRFSGRQFSNSRSEMNVSTLELGDSALYLCASRWTESSYNEQFFGPGTRLTVL.

In DNA form, the CDR3 reads TGTGCCAGCAGTTCAAAAGGGCCGAGAGCTCAGTACTTC. Its translation is CASSSKGPRAQYF. This sequence joins TRBV12-3 or TRBV12-4 and TRBJ2-5; D unclear. Trimming shortened V by 4 bases and J by 11 bases, and 17 bases separated the two germline ends. This CDR3 contains 13 residues.